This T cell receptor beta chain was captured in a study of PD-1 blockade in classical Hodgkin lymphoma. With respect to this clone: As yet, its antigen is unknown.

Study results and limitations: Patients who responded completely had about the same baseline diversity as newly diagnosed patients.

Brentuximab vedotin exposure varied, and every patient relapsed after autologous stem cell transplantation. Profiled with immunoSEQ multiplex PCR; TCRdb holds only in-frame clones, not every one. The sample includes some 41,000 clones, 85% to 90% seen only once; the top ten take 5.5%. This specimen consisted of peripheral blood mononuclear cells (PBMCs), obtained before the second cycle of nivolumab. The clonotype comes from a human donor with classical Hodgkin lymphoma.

The CDR3 DNA follows: TGTGCCAGCAGCGCCCTAGGGGGTAGCACAGATACGCAGTATTTT. Translated, it gives CASSALGGSTDTQYF. The V call is TRBV7-2, the J call TRBJ2-3; D possibly corresponds to TRBD1 (6 bases). Germline lookup yields CDR1 SGHTA and CDR2 FQGNSA. CDR3 size: 15 residues. Between the trimmed V and J ends, which lost 5 bases and 0 bases, there was a span of 12 bases. The variable domain in full, completed from reference TRBV7-2 and TRBJ2-3, reads GAGVSQSPSNKVTEKGKDVELRCDPISGHTALYWYRQSLGQGLEFLIYFQGNSAPDKSGLPSDRFSAERTGGSVSTLTIQRTQQEDSAVYLCASSALGGSTDTQYFGPGTRLTVL.